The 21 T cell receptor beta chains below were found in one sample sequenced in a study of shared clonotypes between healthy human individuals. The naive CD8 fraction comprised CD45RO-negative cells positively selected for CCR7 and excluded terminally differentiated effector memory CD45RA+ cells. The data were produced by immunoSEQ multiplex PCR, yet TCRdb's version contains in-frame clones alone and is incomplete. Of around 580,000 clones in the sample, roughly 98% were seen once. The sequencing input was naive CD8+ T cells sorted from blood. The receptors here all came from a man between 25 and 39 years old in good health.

CDR3 protein: CASTGPYEQYF. The CDR3 coding sequence is TGTGCCAGCACCGGACCCTACGAGCAGTACTTC. This chain connects TRBV28 to TRBJ2-7; no definite D call. The CDR3 is 11 residues long. Germline assignment: CDR1 MDHEN and CDR2 SYDVKM. Trimming took off 7 bases at V and 2 bases at J, with 6 bases between the two ends.

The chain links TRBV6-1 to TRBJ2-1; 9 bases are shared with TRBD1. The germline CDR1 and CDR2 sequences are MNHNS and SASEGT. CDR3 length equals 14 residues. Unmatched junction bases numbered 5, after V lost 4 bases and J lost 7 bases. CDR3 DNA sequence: TGTGCCAGCAGTGTAATACAGGGGGCAAATGAGCAGTTCTTC. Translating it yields CASSVIQGANEQFF.

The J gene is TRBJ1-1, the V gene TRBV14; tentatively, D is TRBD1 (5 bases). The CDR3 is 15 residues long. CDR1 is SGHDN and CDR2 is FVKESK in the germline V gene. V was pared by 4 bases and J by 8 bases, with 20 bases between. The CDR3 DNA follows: TGTGCCAGCAGCCTCGGGGAGGGACCTGCGGTCGAAGCTTTCTTT. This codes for CASSLGEGPAVEAFF.

As DNA, the CDR3 is TGTGCCAGCAGCGTAGGGGGGAATAATGAAAAACTGTTTTTT. This translates into CASSVGGNNEKLFF. The chain combines TRBV9 with TRBJ1-4, with D maybe TRBD1 (5 bases). V was clipped by 0 bases and J by 4 bases, with 7 bases between them. From germline, CDR1 is SGDLS and CDR2 YYNGEE. The CDR3 is made up of 14 amino acids.

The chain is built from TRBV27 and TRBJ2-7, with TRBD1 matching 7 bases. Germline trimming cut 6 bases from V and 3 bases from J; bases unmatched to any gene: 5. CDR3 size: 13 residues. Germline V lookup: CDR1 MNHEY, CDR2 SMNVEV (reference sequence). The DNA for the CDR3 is TGTGCCAGCAGGGGGGACAGCATCTACGAGCAGTACTTC. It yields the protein CASRGDSIYEQYF.

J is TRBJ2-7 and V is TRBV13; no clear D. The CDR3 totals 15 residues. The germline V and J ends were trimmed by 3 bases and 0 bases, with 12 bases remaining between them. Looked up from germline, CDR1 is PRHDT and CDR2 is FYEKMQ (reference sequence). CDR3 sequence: CASSFQSRNSYEQYF. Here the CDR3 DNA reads TGTGCCAGCAGCTTCCAGAGCCGGAACTCCTACGAGCAGTACTTC.

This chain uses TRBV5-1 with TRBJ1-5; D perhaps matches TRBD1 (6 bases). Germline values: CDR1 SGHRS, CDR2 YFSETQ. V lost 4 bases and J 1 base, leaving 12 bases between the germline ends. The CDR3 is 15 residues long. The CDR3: CASSRAGASNQPQHF. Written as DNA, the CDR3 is TGCGCCAGCAGCCGCGCGGGGGCGAGCAATCAGCCCCAGCATTTT.

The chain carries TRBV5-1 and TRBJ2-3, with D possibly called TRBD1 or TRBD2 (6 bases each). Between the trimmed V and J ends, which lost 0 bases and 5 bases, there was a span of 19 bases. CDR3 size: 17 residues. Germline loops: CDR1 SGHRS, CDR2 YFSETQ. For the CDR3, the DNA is TGCGCCAGCAGCTTGGAAGGCGGGACAACCACCGGAGATACGCAGTATTTT. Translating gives CASSLEGGTTTGDTQYF.

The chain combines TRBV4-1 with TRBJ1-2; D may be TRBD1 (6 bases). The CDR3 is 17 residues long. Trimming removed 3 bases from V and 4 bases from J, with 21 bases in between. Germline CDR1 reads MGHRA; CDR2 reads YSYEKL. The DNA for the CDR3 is TGCGCCAGCAGCCAGCAATTACAGGGAGATCTAATCTATGGCTACACCTTC. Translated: CASSQQLQGDLIYGYTF.

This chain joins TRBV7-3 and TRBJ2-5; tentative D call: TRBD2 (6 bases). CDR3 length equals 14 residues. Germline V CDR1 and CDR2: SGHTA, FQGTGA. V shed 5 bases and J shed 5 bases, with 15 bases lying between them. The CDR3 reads CASSQAGGAETQYF. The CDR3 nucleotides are TGTGCCAGCAGCCAGGCCGGGGGAGCGGAGACCCAGTACTTC.

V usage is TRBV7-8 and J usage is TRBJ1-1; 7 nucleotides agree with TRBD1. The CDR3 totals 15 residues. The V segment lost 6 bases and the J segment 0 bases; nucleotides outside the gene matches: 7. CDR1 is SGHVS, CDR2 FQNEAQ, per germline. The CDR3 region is CASSRDRIMNTEAFF. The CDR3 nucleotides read TGTGCCAGCAGTCGGGACAGAATCATGAACACTGAAGCTTTCTTT.

The CDR3 here is CASSPGQGAMETQYF. The CDR3 region has the DNA TGTGCCAGCAGCCCCGGACAGGGGGCGATGGAGACCCAGTACTTC. The chain has TRBV7-9 and TRBJ2-5; 11 bases are shared with TRBD1. Germline CDR1 SEHNR, CDR2 FQNEAQ (reference sequence). The CDR3 is 15 residues long. V lost 5 bases and J lost 5; bases outside the gene matches: 7.

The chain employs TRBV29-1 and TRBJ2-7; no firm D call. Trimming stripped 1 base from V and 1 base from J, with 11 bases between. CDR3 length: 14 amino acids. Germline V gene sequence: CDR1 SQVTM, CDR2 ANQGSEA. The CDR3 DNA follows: TGCAGCGTTGAAGGAGACGGCCTGTCCTACGAGCAGTACTTC. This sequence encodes CSVEGDGLSYEQYF.

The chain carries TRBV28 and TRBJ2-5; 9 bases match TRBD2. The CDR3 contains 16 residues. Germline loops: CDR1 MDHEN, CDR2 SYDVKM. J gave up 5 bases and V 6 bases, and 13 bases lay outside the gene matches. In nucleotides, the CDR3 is TGTGCCAGCAGCTACGTCGCTAGCGGGAAAGGGGAGACCCAGTACTTC. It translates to CASSYVASGKGETQYF.

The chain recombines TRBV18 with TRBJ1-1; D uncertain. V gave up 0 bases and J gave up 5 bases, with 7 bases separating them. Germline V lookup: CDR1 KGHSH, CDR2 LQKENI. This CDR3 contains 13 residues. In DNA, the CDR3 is TGTGCCAGCTCACCACCCGGGGAGACTGAAGCTTTCTTT. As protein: CASSPPGETEAFF.

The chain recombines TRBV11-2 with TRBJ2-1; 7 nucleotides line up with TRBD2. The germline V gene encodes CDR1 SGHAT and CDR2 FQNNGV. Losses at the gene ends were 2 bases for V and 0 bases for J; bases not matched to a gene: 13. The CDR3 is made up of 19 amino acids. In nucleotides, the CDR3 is TGTGCCAGCAGCTTACTTACCGGGAGGCTTTCATCCTCCTACAATGAGCAGTTCTTC. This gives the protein CASSLLTGRLSSSYNEQFF. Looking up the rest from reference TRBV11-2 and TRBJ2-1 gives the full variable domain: EAGVAQSPRYKIIEKRQSVAFWCNPISGHATLYWYQQILGQGPKLLIQFQNNGVVDDSQLPKDRFSAERLKGVDSTLKIQPAKLEDSAVYLCASSLLTGRLSSSYNEQFFGPGTRLTVL.

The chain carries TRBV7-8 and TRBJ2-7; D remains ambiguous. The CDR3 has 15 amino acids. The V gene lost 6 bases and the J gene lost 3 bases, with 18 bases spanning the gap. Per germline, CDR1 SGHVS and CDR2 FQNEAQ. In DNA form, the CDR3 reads TGTGCCAGCAGTCCGCCCCTTGGGCAAGGCTACGAGCAGTACTTC. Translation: CASSPPLGQGYEQYF.

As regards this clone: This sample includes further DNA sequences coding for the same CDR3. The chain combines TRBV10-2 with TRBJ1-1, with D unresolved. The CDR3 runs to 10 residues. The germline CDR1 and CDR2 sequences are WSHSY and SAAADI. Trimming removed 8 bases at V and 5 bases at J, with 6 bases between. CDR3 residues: CASGDTEAFF. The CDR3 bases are TGCGCCAGCGGCGATACTGAAGCTTTCTTT.

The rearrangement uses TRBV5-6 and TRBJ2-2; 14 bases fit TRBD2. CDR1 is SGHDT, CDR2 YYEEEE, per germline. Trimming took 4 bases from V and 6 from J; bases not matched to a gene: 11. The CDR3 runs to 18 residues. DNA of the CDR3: TGTGCCAGCAGCCCGGGACTAGCGGGAGTCGTGTACTCCGGGGAGCTGTTTTTT. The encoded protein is CASSPGLAGVVYSGELFF. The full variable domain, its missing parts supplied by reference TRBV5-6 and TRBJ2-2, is DAGVTQSPTHLIKTRGQQVTLRCSPKSGHDTVSWYQQALGQGPQFIFQYYEEEERQRGNFPDRFSGHQFPNYSSELNVNALLLGDSALYLCASSPGLAGVVYSGELFFGEGSRLTVL.

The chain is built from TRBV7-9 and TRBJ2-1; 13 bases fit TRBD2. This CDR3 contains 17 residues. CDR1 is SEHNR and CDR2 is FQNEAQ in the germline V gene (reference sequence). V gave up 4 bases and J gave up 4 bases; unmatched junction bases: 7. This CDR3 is CASSSTLTSGRYNEQFF. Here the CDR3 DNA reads TGTGCCAGCAGCTCCACGTTGACTAGCGGGAGGTACAATGAGCAGTTCTTC.

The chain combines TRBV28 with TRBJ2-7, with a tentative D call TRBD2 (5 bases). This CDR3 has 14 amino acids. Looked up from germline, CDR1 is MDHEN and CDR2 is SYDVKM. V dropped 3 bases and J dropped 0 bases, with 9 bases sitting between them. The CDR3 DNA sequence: TGTGCCAGCAGTTTTTCGGGGAGCTCCTACGAGCAGTACTTC. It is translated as CASSFSGSSYEQYF.